A single sample gave rise to the 23 T cell receptor beta chains below, sequenced in a study of cytomegalovirus exposure and HLA in healthy donors. Vbeta (60) and Jbeta (13) primers were used in the PCR. Only in-frame clones appear in the TCRdb table, and some are missing; sequencing was by immunoSEQ multiplex PCR. The sample lists about 120,000 clones; more than 70% were seen once. Sequencing was done on a sample of PBMCs. The receptors shown here come from a man aged 50 or older in good health and CMV-seronegative.

The chain uses TRBV4-3 and TRBJ2-1; D possibly corresponds to TRBD2 (6 bases). Germline values: CDR1 LGHNA, CDR2 YSLEER. Trimming shortened V by 2 bases and J by 5 bases, and 19 bases separated the two germline ends. The CDR3 totals 17 residues. The CDR3 coding sequence is TGCGCCAGCAGCCAATCCTATCGGGAGACCCTCAACAATGAGCAGTTCTTC. It yields the protein CASSQSYRETLNNEQFF.

Only a few counts were recorded for this clone. V gene TRBV19 combines with J gene TRBJ2-2, with a weak D call TRBD1 (6 bases). The CDR3 has 15 residues. Germline V CDR1 and CDR2: LNHDA, SQIVND (reference sequence). Trimming removed 6 bases from V and 0 bases from J, with 11 bases in between. Here the CDR3 DNA reads TGTGCCAGTAGCCTACAGGGATCGAACACCGGGGAGCTGTTTTTT. It encodes CASSLQGSNTGELFF.

The V gene is TRBV5-1, the J gene TRBJ2-5; 7 bases fit TRBD1. Germline values: CDR1 SGHRS, CDR2 YFSETQ. V trimming: 4 bases; J trimming: 4 bases; junction bases outside the gene matches: 7. There are 14 residues in the CDR3. CDR3 protein: CASSTTGVGETQYF. The CDR3, as DNA: TGCGCCAGCAGCACAACAGGGGTGGGAGAGACCCAGTACTTC.

The rearrangement joins TRBV6-6 to TRBJ1-6, with a tentative D call TRBD1 (6 bases). V dropped 0 bases and J dropped 10 bases, with 16 bases sitting between them. This CDR3 comprises 16 residues. CDR1 and CDR2 from the germline V gene are MNHNY and SVGAGI (reference sequence). The CDR3 sequence is CASSYSRQEVDSPLHF. The CDR3 DNA sequence: TGTGCCAGCAGTTACTCTCGACAGGAGGTGGACTCACCCCTCCACTTT.

The chain is built from TRBV4-1 and TRBJ2-7; 12 nucleotides line up with TRBD2. The CDR3 totals 16 residues. The germline gives CDR1 MGHRA, CDR2 YSYEKL. With 2 bases clipped from V and 5 bases from J, the junction kept 7 bases outside the gene matches. CDR3 residues: CASSQSPSGGANEQYF. For the CDR3, the DNA is TGCGCCAGCAGCCAATCGCCTAGCGGGGGGGCGAACGAGCAGTACTTC.

The J gene is TRBJ1-1, the V gene TRBV13, with TRBD1 as a possible D gene (5 bases). The V end lost 3 bases, the J end lost 6 bases, and 14 bases lay between the germline ends. Germline V CDR1 and CDR2: PRHDT, FYEKMQ (reference sequence). There are 14 residues in the CDR3. CDR3 DNA sequence: TGTGCCAGCAGCTTGGGGGGTGGTGGCGCTGAAGCTTTCTTT. Protein: CASSLGGGGAEAFF.

The rearrangement links TRBV19 to TRBJ2-5, with D maybe TRBD1 (5 bases). Gene TRBJ2-7 matches the end of the DNA better, so the J call may be wrong. Per germline, CDR1 LNHDA and CDR2 SQIVND (reference sequence). The CDR3 contains 13 residues. The CDR3 sequence: CASKDSSSYEQYF. In nucleotides, the CDR3 is TGTGCCAGTAAAGACAGTTCCTCCTACGAGCAGTACTTC.

The V and J genes are TRBV7-8 and TRBJ2-5, with D maybe TRBD2 (6 bases). The V and J ends lost 5 bases and 5 bases respectively, with 21 bases between them. The CDR3 is 16 amino acids. Per the germline V gene, CDR1 is SGHVS and CDR2 is FQNEAQ. The CDR3 spells CASSKEPYGGWETQYF. CDR3 nucleotide sequence: TGTGCCAGCAGCAAAGAACCTTATGGGGGGTGGGAGACCCAGTACTTC.

The CDR3 sequence is CASSSGGLREGGYTF. The CDR3 coding sequence is TGTGCCAGCAGCTCGGGGGGGCTGAGGGAAGGGGGCTACACCTTC. The chain employs TRBV5-4 and TRBJ1-2; D possibly corresponds to TRBD1 (6 bases). The CDR3 has 15 amino acids. V lost 3 bases and J lost 8, with 20 bases in between. CDR1 SGHNT and CDR2 YYREEE come from the germline V gene (reference sequence).

The rearrangement joins TRBV4-1 to TRBJ1-6, with TRBD1 identical over 8 bases. CDR3 length: 15 residues. The junction had 8 bases not matched to a gene; V was cut back by 4 bases and J by 9 bases. Germline V lookup: CDR1 MGHRA, CDR2 YSYEKL. In nucleotides, the CDR3 is TGCGCCAGCAGCCTCTCCGGGACAGGAGTTTCACCCCTCCACTTT. It translates to CASSLSGTGVSPLHF.

This sequence joins TRBV4-3 and TRBJ2-7, with TRBD2 matching over 7 bases. The CDR3 totals 14 residues. In germline, CDR1 is LGHNA, CDR2 YSLEER. V lost 5 bases, J lost 0 bases, and 4 bases stayed unmatched. CDR3 DNA: TGCGCCAGCAGCAAAAGCGGGAACTCCTACGAGCAGTACTTC. Translating it yields CASSKSGNSYEQYF.

This chain links TRBV11-1 with TRBJ2-3; 7 bases agree with TRBD2. The CDR3 sequence is 15 residues long. In germline, CDR1 is SGHAT, CDR2 FQDESV (reference sequence). The J segment lost 6 bases and the V segment lost 4 bases, leaving 10 bases of the junction unmatched. The CDR3 loop reads CASSYTSALPDTQYF. The CDR3 nucleotides are TGTGCCAGCAGCTACACTAGCGCCCTACCGGATACGCAGTATTTT.

CDR3 nucleotides: TGTGCCAGCAGTTCCCCTCGAGAGCGGGGGGCCTACGAGCAGTACTTC. Protein product: CASSSPRERGAYEQYF. The chain combines TRBV6-5 with TRBJ2-7; TRBD2 aligns across 9 bases. J lost 2 bases, V lost 4 bases, and 9 bases had no gene match. Germline values: CDR1 MNHEY, CDR2 SVGAGI. The length of the CDR3 is 16 residues.

This clone was observed a handful of times. The chain links TRBV9 to TRBJ1-1, with D possibly TRBD1 on 6 matching bases. The germline V gene encodes CDR1 SGDLS and CDR2 YYNGEE. Trimming shortened V by 0 bases and J by 3 bases, and 12 bases separated the two germline ends. The CDR3 sequence is 15 residues long. The CDR3 loop reads CASSVVAGVDTEAFF. DNA of the CDR3: TGTGCCAGCAGCGTAGTGGCAGGGGTGGACACTGAAGCTTTCTTT.

This chain uses TRBV9 with TRBJ2-7; D might be TRBD1 (6 bases). The CDR3 has 16 amino acids. V was shortened by 0 bases and J by 4 bases, with 17 bases between the two germline ends. Germline assignment: CDR1 SGDLS and CDR2 YYNGEE. The CDR3 here is CASSVVAGTRLYEQYF. The CDR3 nucleotides read TGTGCCAGCAGCGTAGTCGCAGGGACACGTCTATACGAGCAGTACTTC.

This rearrangement joins TRBV19 to TRBJ2-3; TRBD2 matches 13 bases. The CDR3 extends over 16 amino acids. Germline CDR1 is LNHDA and CDR2 is SQIVND (reference sequence). V gave up 5 bases and J gave up 3 bases; unmatched junction bases: 5. Here the CDR3 reads CASSPGTSGITDTQYF. CDR3 coding DNA: TGTGCCAGTAGTCCAGGGACTAGCGGGATTACAGATACGCAGTATTTT. Full variable domain (remainder filled in from reference TRBV19 and TRBJ2-3): DGGITQSPKYLFRKEGQNVTLSCEQNLNHDAMYWYRQDPGQGLRLIYYSQIVNDFQKGDIAEGYSVSREKKESFPLTVTSAQKNPTAFYLCASSPGTSGITDTQYFGPGTRLTVL.

The chain uses TRBV2 and TRBJ2-5; 8 bases match TRBD1. Per the germline V gene, CDR1 is SNHLY and CDR2 is FYNNEI. The CDR3 extends over 13 amino acids. V trimming: 8 bases; J trimming: 1 base; junction bases outside the gene matches: 3. CDR3 in DNA: TGTGCCAGCGGACAGGGCGTCCAAGAGACCCAGTACTTC. It codes for CASGQGVQETQYF.

Of note for this clone: Other DNA sequences in the sample encode the same CDR3. The chain employs TRBV9 and TRBJ1-4, with D possibly TRBD1 on 6 matching bases. This CDR3 region has 14 residues. Trimming removed 3 bases at V and 7 bases at J, with 13 bases between. Germline CDR1 SGDLS, CDR2 YYNGEE. CDR3: CASSAGELGEKLFF. The CDR3 bases are TGTGCCAGCAGCGCAGGGGAGTTAGGTGAAAAACTGTTTTTT.

Here the CDR3 reads CASSPVQGGLTNEKLFF. CDR3 DNA sequence: TGTGCCAGCAGCCCAGTACAGGGCGGTCTAACTAATGAAAAACTGTTTTTT. The rearrangement uses TRBV7-9 and TRBJ1-4; the D gene is possibly TRBD1 (6 bases). The CDR3 spans 17 residues. From germline, CDR1 is SEHNR and CDR2 FQNEAQ (reference sequence). V was trimmed by 5 bases and J by 1 base, leaving 17 bases between them.

J is TRBJ1-6 and V is TRBV7-2; 7 positions match TRBD1. The V and J ends lost 5 bases and 5 bases, in that order; junction bases with no gene match: 3. The length of the CDR3 is 14 residues. CDR1 is SGHTA and CDR2 is FQGNSA in the germline V gene. The CDR3 loop is CASSLGQHNSPLHF. CDR3 DNA: TGTGCCAGCAGCCTGGGACAGCATAATTCACCCCTCCACTTT.

The CDR3: CASSLAGLGYEQYF. In nucleotides, the CDR3 is TGTGCCAGCAGCTTAGCGGGACTAGGGTACGAGCAGTACTTC. The chain employs TRBV7-8 and TRBJ2-7, with 8 bases aligning to TRBD2. After removal of 0 bases from V and 4 bases from J, the junction contained 2 bases not matched to a gene. This CDR3 has 14 amino acids. Germline assignment: CDR1 SGHVS and CDR2 FQNEAQ.

J is TRBJ2-7 and V is TRBV28; TRBD1 matches at 11 bases. CDR1 is MDHEN and CDR2 is SYDVKM in the germline V gene. The CDR3 covers 14 residues. The V gene end was trimmed by 7 bases and the J gene end by 4 bases; junction bases not matched to a gene: 6. This chain's CDR3 is CASTPGTGGYEQYF. CDR3 sequence (DNA): TGTGCCAGCACCCCGGGGACAGGGGGGTACGAGCAGTACTTC.

DNA for the CDR3: TGTGCCAGCAGCTTTGGCTTGGGCAAGCCGAACACCGGGGAGCTGTTTTTT. Translation: CASSFGLGKPNTGELFF. This chain uses TRBV11-3 with TRBJ2-2; D gene unclear. The germline V and J ends were trimmed by 3 bases and 0 bases, with 14 bases remaining between them. The CDR3 covers 17 residues. In germline, CDR1 is SGHNT, CDR2 YENEEA. Drawing the rest from reference TRBV11-3 and TRBJ2-2, the complete variable domain is EAGVVQSPRYKIIEKKQPVAFWCNPISGHNTLYWYLQNLGQGPELLIRYENEEAVDDSQLPKDRFSAERLKGVDSTLKIQPAELGDSAVYLCASSFGLGKPNTGELFFGEGSRLTVL.